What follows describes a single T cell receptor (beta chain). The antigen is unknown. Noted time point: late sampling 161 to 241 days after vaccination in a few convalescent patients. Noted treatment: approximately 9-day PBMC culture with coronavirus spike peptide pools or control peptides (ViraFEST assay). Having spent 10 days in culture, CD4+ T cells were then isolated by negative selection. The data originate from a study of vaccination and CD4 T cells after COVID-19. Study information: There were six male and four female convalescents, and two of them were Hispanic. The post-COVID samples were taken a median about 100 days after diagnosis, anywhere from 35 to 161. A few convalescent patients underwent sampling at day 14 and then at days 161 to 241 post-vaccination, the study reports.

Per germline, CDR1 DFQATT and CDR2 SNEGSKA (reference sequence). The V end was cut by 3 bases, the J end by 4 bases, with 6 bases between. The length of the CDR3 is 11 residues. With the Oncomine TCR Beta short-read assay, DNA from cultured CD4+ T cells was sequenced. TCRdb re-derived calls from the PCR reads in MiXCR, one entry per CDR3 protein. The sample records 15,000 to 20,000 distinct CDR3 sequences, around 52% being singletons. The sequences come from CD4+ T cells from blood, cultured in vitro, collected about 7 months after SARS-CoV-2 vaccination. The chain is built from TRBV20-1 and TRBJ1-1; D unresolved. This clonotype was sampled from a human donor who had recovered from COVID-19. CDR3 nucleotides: TGCAGTGCTAGTGGTGTCACTGAAGCTTTCTTT. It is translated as CSASGVTEAFF.